This entry describes one T cell receptor beta chain. Its target is unknown. This sample was taken from a study of cytomegalovirus exposure and HLA in healthy donors. Study-wide points: In a later analysis, several top co-occurrence clusters appeared linked to parvovirus B19, influenza, CMV and Epstein-Barr virus. Per a prior analysis, the majority of TCR beta V segments were productive roughly 87% or roughly 30% of the time. It was shown in a later analysis that HLA-associated TCR beta chains were more clonally expanded than other, equally common chains.

The CDR3 has 14 residues. V shed 5 bases, J shed 0 bases, and the junction held 2 bases outside the gene matches. Germline V gives CDR1 SEHNR, CDR2 FQNEAQ (reference sequence). PCR used 60 Vbeta primers and 13 Jbeta primers. Only in-frame clones appear in the TCRdb table, and some are missing; sequencing was by immunoSEQ multiplex PCR. Of about 200,000 clones listed, roughly 13% are singletons. This chain joins TRBV7-9 and TRBJ2-5; TRBD1 agrees at 8 bases. The TCR originated in a man aged 50 to 60 in good health and CMV-seropositive. Sequencing input: PBMCs. This CDR3 reads CASSQDRDQETQYF. CDR3 nucleotide sequence: TGTGCCAGCAGCCAGGACAGGGACCAAGAGACCCAGTACTTC.